These T cell receptor beta chains were read from a single sample in a study of T cell repertoires in cytomegalovirus infection. TCRdb reprocessed the reads via MiXCR and lists one record per CDR3 protein. The table lists about 500,000 distinct CDR3 sequences, 33% of them singletons. These receptors' antigens are unknown. The input for sequencing was cultured PBMCs, taken from culture after CMV antigen stimulation. These receptors originate from a human donor in good health (CMV status not recorded). Some clones in this sample may be carry-over from other donors' samples. Both conserved end residues are part of each CDR3. The D gene is left open where the match is weak. Expanded clones get a size class; other rows say once, few or many, or leave the size out.

j_call v_call d_call clone_size cdr3_aa cdr3_nt
TRBJ2-3 TRBV7-2 . many CASSLLAGSRTDTQYF TGTGCCAGCAGCTTATTGGCGGGGTCCCGCACAGATACGCAGTATTTT
TRBJ1-3 TRBV7-4 . . CASSLSIKENTIYF TGTGCCAGCAGCTTATCTATCAAGGAGAACACCATATATTTT
TRBJ2-1 TRBV4-3 TRBD1 few CASSQQSPRDRRYNEQFF TGCGCCAGCAGCCAACAATCCCCCCGGGACAGGCGCTACAATGAGCAGTTCTTC
TRBJ2-7 TRBV29-1 . . CSVVPGSSYEQYF TGCAGCGTTGTTCCCGGAAGCTCCTACGAGCAGTACTTC
TRBJ2-1 TRBV7-2 TRBD2 few CASSLGTSGHEQFF TGTGCCAGCAGCTTAGGAACTAGCGGGCATGAACAGTTCTTC
TRBJ2-7 TRBV18 . . CASSPPQAFWEQYF TGTGCCAGCTCACCACCGCAAGCCTTTTGGGAGCAGTACTTC
TRBJ2-1 TRBV9 TRBD1 few CASSRTGGWYNEQFF TGTGCCAGCAGTAGGACAGGGGGATGGTACAATGAGCAGTTCTTC
TRBJ1-2 TRBV11-2 . . CASSLGPGARNYGYTF TGTGCCAGCAGCTTAGGCCCAGGGGCCCGAAACTATGGCTACACCTTC
TRBJ2-5 TRBV28 TRBD2 few CASSLQLAGGSGQETQYF TGTGCCAGCAGCCTCCAACTAGCGGGAGGCAGCGGTCAAGAGACCCAGTACTTC
TRBJ2-5 TRBV5-1 . few CASSFTGRLEETQYF TGCGCCAGCAGCTTCACAGGGAGATTGGAAGAGACCCAGTACTTC
TRBJ2-5 TRBV28 . few CASSRDNSRQETQYF TGTGCCAGCAGCCGGGACAATAGCCGCCAAGAGACCCAGTACTTC
TRBJ2-5 TRBV12-3/TRBV12-4 . . CASRPEYRWETQYF TGTGCCAGCAGGCCGGAGTACCGGTGGGAGACCCAGTACTTC
TRBJ2-1 TRBV7-2 . few CASSLTRSYSYNEQFF TGTGCCAGCAGCTTAACTCGGAGTTATTCCTACAATGAGCAGTTCTTC
TRBJ2-1 TRBV4-3 . . CASSQPGPGNEQFF TGCGCCAGCAGCCAACCCGGGCCTGGTAATGAGCAGTTCTTC
TRBJ2-3 TRBV20-1 . . CSAPAMGISTDTQYF TGCAGTGCTCCAGCTATGGGGATTAGCACAGATACGCAGTATTTT
TRBJ2-1 TRBV7-6 TRBD2 . CASSILAEQFF TGTGCCAGCAGTATACTAGCGGAGCAGTTCTTC
TRBJ2-1 TRBV11-2 . . CASSWTAGPLNNEQFF TGTGCCAGCAGCTGGACAGCTGGCCCCCTGAACAATGAGCAGTTCTTC
TRBJ2-5 TRBV6-5 TRBD2 . CASSYSISGGLQETQYF TGTGCCAGCAGTTACTCGATTAGCGGGGGGCTCCAAGAGACCCAGTACTTC
TRBJ2-5 TRBV7-6 TRBD2 . CASSTLAAVQETQYF TGTGCCAGCAGCACGCTAGCGGCTGTCCAAGAGACCCAGTACTTC
TRBJ2-3 TRBV12-5 TRBD1 few CASGPLRQGFSLTDTQYF TGTGCTAGTGGTCCCCTCCGACAGGGGTTCTCACTGACAGATACGCAGTATTTT
TRBJ2-5 TRBV28 . few CATSFSGGSGQETQYF TGTGCCACTTCATTCTCCGGGGGCTCAGGCCAAGAGACCCAGTACTTC
TRBJ2-7 TRBV27 TRBD2 . CASSLIAGGTYEQYF TGTGCCAGCAGTTTGATAGCGGGAGGCACCTACGAGCAGTACTTC
TRBJ2-3 TRBV25-1 TRBD1 . CASSEGQGRTDTQYF TGTGCCAGCAGTGAAGGACAGGGGAGGACAGATACGCAGTATTTT
TRBJ1-6 TRBV7-2 . many CASSLGGNNSPLHF TGTGCCAGCAGCTTAGGGGGAAATAATTCACCCCTCCACTTT
TRBJ2-1 TRBV27 . . CASSPRGVNEQFF TGTGCCAGCAGTCCCCGAGGGGTCAATGAGCAGTTCTTC
TRBJ2-5 TRBV20-1 . . CSATRTVEYQETQYF TGCAGTGCTACCAGGACAGTCGAGTACCAAGAGACCCAGTACTTC
TRBJ2-3 TRBV12-3/TRBV12-4 TRBD2 . CASSSVGGGLSTDTQYF TGTGCCAGCAGTTCTGTTGGGGGGGGACTTAGCACAGATACGCAGTATTTT
TRBJ2-1 TRBV4-3 . . CASSQEGGFGEQFF TGCGCCAGCAGCCAAGAAGGGGGGTTCGGTGAGCAGTTCTTC
TRBJ2-1 TRBV19 . once CASSMLARMDEQFF TGTGCCAGTAGTATGCTAGCGCGAATGGATGAGCAGTTCTTC
TRBJ1-2 TRBV5-1 . . CASSTDVRGYTF TGCGCCAGCAGCACAGATGTTAGGGGCTACACCTTC
TRBJ2-1 TRBV19 TRBD2 . CASSSGRALNEQFF TGTGCCAGTAGCTCCGGGAGGGCCCTCAATGAGCAGTTCTTC
TRBJ2-1 TRBV7-4 . . CASSNRGVSEQFF TGTGCCAGCAGCAACCGAGGCGTAAGTGAGCAGTTCTTC
TRBJ1-1 TRBV24-1 . . CATSDGLTGEAFF TGTGCCACCAGTGATGGATTAACAGGTGAAGCTTTCTTT
TRBJ1-1 TRBV28 . . CASSLPSGGGRTEAFF TGTGCCAGCAGTTTGCCCTCCGGGGGGGGTCGGACTGAAGCTTTCTTT
TRBJ2-1 TRBV6-6 . few CASSDVGSYNEQFF TGTGCCAGCAGTGATGTAGGGTCCTACAATGAGCAGTTCTTC
TRBJ1-1 TRBV13 TRBD1 . CASSLGLRDRGRRTEAFF TGTGCCAGCAGCTTAGGCCTACGGGACAGGGGGCGTCGTACTGAAGCTTTCTTT
TRBJ2-7 TRBV6-2/TRBV6-3 . . CASTSPADGRRQYF TGTGCCAGCACCTCTCCAGCGGACGGGCGCCGGCAGTACTTC
TRBJ2-1 TRBV6-2/TRBV6-3 TRBD1 . CASSRFRQGISNEQFF TGTGCCAGCAGTCGATTCAGACAGGGGATCTCTAATGAGCAGTTCTTC
TRBJ2-6 TRBV12-3/TRBV12-4 . . CASSSGDSGANVLTF TGTGCCAGCAGTTCAGGAGACTCTGGGGCCAACGTCCTGACTTTC
TRBJ2-7 TRBV10-3 . . CAISVGGARNRYF TGTGCCATCAGTGTAGGGGGTGCCCGGAATAGGTACTTC
TRBJ1-5 TRBV28 . few CASSTSGLNQPQHF TGTGCCAGCAGTACCTCGGGACTTAATCAGCCCCAGCATTTT
TRBJ2-1 TRBV4-1 . . CASSPRGAEVDNEQFF TGCGCCAGCAGCCCCCGGGGTGCCGAAGTAGACAATGAGCAGTTCTTC
TRBJ2-5 TRBV29-1 TRBD2 . CSVVTSGRGETQYF TGCAGCGTAGTCACTAGCGGGAGGGGAGAGACCCAGTACTTC
TRBJ2-1 TRBV12-3/TRBV12-4 TRBD2 many CASRHPGLAGVQFF TGTGCCAGCAGACACCCGGGACTAGCGGGAGTGCAGTTCTTC
TRBJ2-1 TRBV28 TRBD2 . CASSRGLAGGTQFF TGTGCCAGCAGTCGGGGACTAGCGGGAGGGACCCAGTTCTTC
TRBJ1-2 TRBV11-2 . . CASSLADPYPNYGYTF TGTGCCAGCAGCTTAGCTGACCCCTACCCTAACTATGGCTACACCTTC
TRBJ2-3 TRBV7-8 TRBD2 few CASSTGTSGRLDTQYF TGTGCCAGCAGCACCGGGACTAGCGGGAGATTGGATACGCAGTATTTT
TRBJ2-1 TRBV7-3 . many CASSTEGGSYNEQFF TGTGCCAGCAGCACTGAGGGGGGATCCTACAATGAGCAGTTCTTC
TRBJ2-3 TRBV10-3 . few CAISRDESSTDTQYF TGTGCCATCAGCAGGGACGAATCTAGCACAGATACGCAGTATTTT
TRBJ1-1 TRBV12-5 TRBD1 few CASGLATGTGAEGTEAFF TGTGCTAGTGGTTTAGCTACCGGGACAGGGGCTGAAGGCACTGAAGCTTTCTTT
TRBJ2-5 TRBV5-1 TRBD1 . CASSTGQGETQYF TGCGCCAGCAGCACCGGACAGGGGGAGACCCAGTACTTC